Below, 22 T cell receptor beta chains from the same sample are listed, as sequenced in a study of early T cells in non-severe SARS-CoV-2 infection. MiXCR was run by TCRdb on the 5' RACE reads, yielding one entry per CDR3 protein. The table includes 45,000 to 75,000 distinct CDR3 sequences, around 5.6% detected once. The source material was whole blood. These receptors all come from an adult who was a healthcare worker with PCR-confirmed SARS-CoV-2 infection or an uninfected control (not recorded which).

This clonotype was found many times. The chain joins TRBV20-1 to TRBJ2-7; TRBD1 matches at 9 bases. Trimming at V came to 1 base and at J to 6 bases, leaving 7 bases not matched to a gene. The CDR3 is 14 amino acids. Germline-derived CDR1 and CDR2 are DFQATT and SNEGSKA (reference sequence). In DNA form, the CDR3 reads TGCAGTGCTAGAGCCACGACAGGGGGACGCGAGCAGTACTTC. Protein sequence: CSARATTGGREQYF.

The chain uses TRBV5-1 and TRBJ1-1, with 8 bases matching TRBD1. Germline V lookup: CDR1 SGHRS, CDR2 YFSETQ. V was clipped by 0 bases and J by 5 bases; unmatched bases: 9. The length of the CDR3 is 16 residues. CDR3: CASSLGTGIGVTEAFF. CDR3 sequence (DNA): TGCGCCAGCAGCTTGGGGACAGGGATCGGAGTTACTGAAGCTTTCTTT.

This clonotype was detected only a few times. This chain's CDR3 is CASSGRDSHEQFF. The CDR3 nucleotides read TGTGCCAGCAGCGGGAGGGACTCCCATGAGCAGTTCTTC. The genes are TRBV7-6 and TRBJ2-1; 7 positions agree with TRBD2. J gave up 8 bases and V 5 bases, and 6 bases lay outside the gene matches. Germline CDR1 SGHVS, CDR2 FNYEAQ. CDR3 size: 13 residues.

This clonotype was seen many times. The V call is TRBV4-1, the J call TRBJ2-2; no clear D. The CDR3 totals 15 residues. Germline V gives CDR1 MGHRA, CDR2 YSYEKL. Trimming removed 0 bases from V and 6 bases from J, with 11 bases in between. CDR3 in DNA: TGCGCCAGCAGCCAAGATACCTTCCCCCCCGGGGAGCTGTTTTTT. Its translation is CASSQDTFPPGELFF.

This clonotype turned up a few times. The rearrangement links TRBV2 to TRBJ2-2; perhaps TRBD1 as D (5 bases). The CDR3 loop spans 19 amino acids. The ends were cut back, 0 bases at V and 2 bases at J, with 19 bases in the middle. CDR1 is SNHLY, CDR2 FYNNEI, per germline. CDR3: CASSEALVRSGSNTGELFF. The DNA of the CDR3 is TGTGCCAGCAGTGAAGCGCTTGTTCGGTCAGGGTCCAACACCGGGGAGCTGTTTTTT.

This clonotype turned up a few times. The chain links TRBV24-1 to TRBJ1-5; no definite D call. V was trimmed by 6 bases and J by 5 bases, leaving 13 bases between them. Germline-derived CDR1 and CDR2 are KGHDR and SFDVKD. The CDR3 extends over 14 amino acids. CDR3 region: CATSPPGAYQPQHF. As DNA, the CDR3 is TGTGCCACCAGTCCCCCGGGAGCTTATCAGCCCCAGCATTTT.

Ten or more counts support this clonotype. The CDR3 DNA sequence: TGTGCCAGCTCCCACGGTCCGGGTTCCTCCTACGAGCAGTACTTC. Its translation: CASSHGPGSSYEQYF. The chain recombines TRBV9 with TRBJ2-7; no reliable D call. Per germline, CDR1 SGDLS and CDR2 YYNGEE. Between the trimmed V and J ends, which lost 7 bases and 0 bases, there was a span of 17 bases. The CDR3 loop spans 15 amino acids.

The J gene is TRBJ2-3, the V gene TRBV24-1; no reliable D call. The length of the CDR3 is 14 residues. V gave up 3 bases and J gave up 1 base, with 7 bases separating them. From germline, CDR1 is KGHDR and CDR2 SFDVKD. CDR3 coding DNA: TGTGCCACCAGTGATCCTAGGGGCACAGATACGCAGTATTTT. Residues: CATSDPRGTDTQYF.

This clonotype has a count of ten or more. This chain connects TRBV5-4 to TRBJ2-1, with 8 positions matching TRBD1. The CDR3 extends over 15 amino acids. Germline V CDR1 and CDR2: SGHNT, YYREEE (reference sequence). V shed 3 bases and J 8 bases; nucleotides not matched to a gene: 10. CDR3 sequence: CASSSPVQGVYEQFF. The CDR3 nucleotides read TGTGCCAGCAGCTCGCCGGTACAGGGGGTTTATGAGCAGTTCTTC.

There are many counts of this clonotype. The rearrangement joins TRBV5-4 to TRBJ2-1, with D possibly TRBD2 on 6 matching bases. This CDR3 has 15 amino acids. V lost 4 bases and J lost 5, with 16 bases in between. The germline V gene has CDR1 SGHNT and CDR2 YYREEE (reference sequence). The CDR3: CASSADARRDNEQFF. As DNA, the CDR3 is TGTGCCAGCAGCGCCGATGCCCGGAGGGACAATGAGCAGTTCTTC.

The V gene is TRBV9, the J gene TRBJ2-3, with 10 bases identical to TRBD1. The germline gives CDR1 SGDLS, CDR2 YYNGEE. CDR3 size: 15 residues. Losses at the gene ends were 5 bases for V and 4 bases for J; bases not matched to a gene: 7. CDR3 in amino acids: CASRGTGVGADTQYF. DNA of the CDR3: TGTGCCAGCAGGGGGACAGGGGTGGGTGCAGATACGCAGTATTTT.

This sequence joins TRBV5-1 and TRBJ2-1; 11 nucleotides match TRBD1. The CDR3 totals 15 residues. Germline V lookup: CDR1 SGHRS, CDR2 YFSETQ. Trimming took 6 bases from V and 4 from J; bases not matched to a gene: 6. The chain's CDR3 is CASKLGTGGYNEQFF. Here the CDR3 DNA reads TGCGCCAGCAAGTTAGGGACAGGGGGTTACAATGAGCAGTTCTTC.

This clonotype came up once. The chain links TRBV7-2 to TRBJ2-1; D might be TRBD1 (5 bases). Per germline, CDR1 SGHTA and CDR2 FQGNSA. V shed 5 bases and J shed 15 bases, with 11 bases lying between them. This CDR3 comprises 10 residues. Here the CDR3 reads CASSGQSLFF. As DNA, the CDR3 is TGTGCCAGCAGCGGACAAAGCCTGTTCTTC.

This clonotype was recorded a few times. The CDR3 here is CASGLVGAQTAETQYF. CDR3 in DNA: TGCGCCAGCGGGTTAGTGGGAGCGCAGACCGCGGAGACCCAGTACTTC. The chain is built from TRBV5-1 and TRBJ2-5, with a tentative D call TRBD2 (5 bases). Germline V gene data show CDR1 as SGHRS and CDR2 as YFSETQ. The CDR3 length is 16 residues. V shed 7 bases and J shed 5 bases, with 24 bases lying between them.

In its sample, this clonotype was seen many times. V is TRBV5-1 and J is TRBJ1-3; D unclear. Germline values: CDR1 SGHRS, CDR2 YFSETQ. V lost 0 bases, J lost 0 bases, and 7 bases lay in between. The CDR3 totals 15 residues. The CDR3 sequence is CASSLGQSSGNTIYF. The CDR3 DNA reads TGCGCCAGCAGCTTGGGGCAGAGCTCTGGAAACACCATATATTTT.

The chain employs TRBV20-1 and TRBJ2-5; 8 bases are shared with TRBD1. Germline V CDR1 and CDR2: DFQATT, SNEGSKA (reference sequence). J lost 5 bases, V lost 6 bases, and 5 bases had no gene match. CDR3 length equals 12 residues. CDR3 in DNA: TGCAGTGCCACCAGGGGGCAGGAGACCCAGTACTTC. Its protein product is CSATRGQETQYF.

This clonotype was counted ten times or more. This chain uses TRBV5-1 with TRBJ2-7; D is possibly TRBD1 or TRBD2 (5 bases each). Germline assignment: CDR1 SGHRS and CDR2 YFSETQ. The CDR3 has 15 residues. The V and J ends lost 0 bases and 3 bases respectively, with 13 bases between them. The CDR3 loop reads CASSLEPGRDYEQYF. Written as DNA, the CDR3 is TGCGCCAGCAGCTTGGAGCCGGGACGGGACTACGAGCAGTACTTC.

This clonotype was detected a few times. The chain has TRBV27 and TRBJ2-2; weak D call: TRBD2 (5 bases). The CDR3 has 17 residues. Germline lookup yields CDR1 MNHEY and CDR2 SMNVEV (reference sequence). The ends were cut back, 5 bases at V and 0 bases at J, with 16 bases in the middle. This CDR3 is CASSPYGIQTNTGELFF. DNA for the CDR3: TGTGCCAGCAGTCCCTACGGGATTCAAACGAACACCGGGGAGCTGTTTTTT.

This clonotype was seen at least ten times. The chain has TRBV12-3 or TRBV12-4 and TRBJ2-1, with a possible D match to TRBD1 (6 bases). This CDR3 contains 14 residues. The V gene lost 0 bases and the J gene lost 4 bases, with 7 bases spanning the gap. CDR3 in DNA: TGTGCCAGCAGTTTAGCACAGGGATACAATGAGCAGTTCTTC. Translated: CASSLAQGYNEQFF.

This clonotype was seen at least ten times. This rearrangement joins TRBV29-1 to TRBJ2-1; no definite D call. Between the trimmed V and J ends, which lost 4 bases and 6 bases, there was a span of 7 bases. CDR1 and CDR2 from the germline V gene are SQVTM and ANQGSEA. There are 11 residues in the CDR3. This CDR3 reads CSVVLVNEQFF. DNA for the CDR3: TGCAGCGTTGTTCTGGTCAATGAGCAGTTCTTC.

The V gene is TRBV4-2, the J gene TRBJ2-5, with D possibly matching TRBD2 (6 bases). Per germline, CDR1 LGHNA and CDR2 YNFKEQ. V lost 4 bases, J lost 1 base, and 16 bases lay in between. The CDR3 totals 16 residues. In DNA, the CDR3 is TGTGCCAGCAGCCCCTTTGGGGGGACGGGCCAAGAGACCCAGTACTTC. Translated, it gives CASSPFGGTGQETQYF.

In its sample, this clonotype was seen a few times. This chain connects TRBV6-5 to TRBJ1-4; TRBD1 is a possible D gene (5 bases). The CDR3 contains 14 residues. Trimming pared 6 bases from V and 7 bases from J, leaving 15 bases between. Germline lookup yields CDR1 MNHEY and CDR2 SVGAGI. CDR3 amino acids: CASRSPGASEKLFF. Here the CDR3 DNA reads TGTGCCAGCAGATCCCCTGGGGCGAGTGAAAAACTGTTTTTT.